Shown below are 23 T cell receptor beta chains from a single sample sequenced in a study of cytomegalovirus exposure and HLA in healthy donors. The primer mix had 60 Vbeta and 13 Jbeta primers. Data came from immunoSEQ multiplex PCR; TCRdb stores just in-frame clones and leaves some out. The profile shows over 150,000 clones, under 85% of them singletons. The sequenced sample was PBMCs. These receptors originate from a male donor in good health and CMV-seronegative.

In nucleotides, the CDR3 is TGTGCCAGCAGCTCCAAACAGGGAAATCAGCCCCAGCATTTT. Translation gives CASSSKQGNQPQHF. The chain is built from TRBV6-6 and TRBJ1-5; the D gene is possibly TRBD1 (6 bases). This CDR3 region has 14 residues. The V end was cut by 6 bases, the J end by 4 bases, with 13 bases between. Germline V lookup: CDR1 MNHNY, CDR2 SVGAGI (reference sequence).

There are a few counts of this clone. The rearrangement joins TRBV7-2 to TRBJ2-5, with 7 bases fitting TRBD1. This CDR3 spans 15 amino acids. V lost 4 bases and J lost 3; bases outside the gene matches: 8. Germline V gene lookup returns CDR1 SGHTA and CDR2 FQGNSA. CDR3 sequence (DNA): TGTGCCAGCAGCTACCAGACAGGGCTAAAAGAGACCCAGTACTTC. Translated: CASSYQTGLKETQYF.

Regarding this clone: Mismatch with germline at one junction end may stem from a read error. The rearrangement uses TRBV7-9 and TRBJ2-7; D call uncertain. This CDR3 region has 14 residues. Germline loops: CDR1 SEHNR, CDR2 FQNEAQ (reference sequence). CDR3 loop: CSSSLVASGDEQYF. The CDR3 DNA follows: TGTTCCAGCAGCTTAGTAGCCTCTGGTGACGAGCAGTACTTC. The full variable domain, with the rest looked up from reference TRBV7-9 and TRBJ2-7, is DTGVSQNPRHKITKRGQNVTFRCDPISEHNRLYWYRQTLGQGPEFLTYFQNEAQLEKSRLLSDRFSAERPKGSFSTLEIQRTEQGDSAMYLCSSSLVASGDEQYFGPGTRLTVT.

The chain carries TRBV7-3 and TRBJ2-1; 7 bases match TRBD2. The CDR3 spans 13 residues. The germline V gene has CDR1 SGHTA and CDR2 FQGTGA. V trimming: 5 bases; J trimming: 6 bases; junction bases outside the gene matches: 4. In DNA form, the CDR3 reads TGTGCCAGCAGCCAGACTAGCTTCAATGAGCAGTTCTTC. Residues: CASSQTSFNEQFF.

J is TRBJ1-5 and V is TRBV9; D uncertain. The germline V and J ends were trimmed by 0 bases and 2 bases, with 9 bases remaining between them. The V gene's germline CDR1 is SGDLS and CDR2 YYNGEE. The CDR3 has 15 residues. This CDR3 reads CASSVDPQGNQPQHF. The CDR3 nucleotides read TGTGCCAGCAGCGTAGACCCCCAGGGCAATCAGCCCCAGCATTTT.

The chain couples TRBV9 to TRBJ2-7; 13 bases line up with TRBD2. The trim removed 0 bases at V and 0 bases at J, leaving 0 bases unmatched. The CDR3 spans 16 residues. Germline CDR1 is SGDLS and CDR2 is YYNGEE. The CDR3: CASSVGTSGSSYEQYF. The CDR3 DNA sequence: TGTGCCAGCAGCGTAGGGACTAGCGGGAGCTCCTACGAGCAGTACTTC.

The chain carries TRBV30 and TRBJ2-1; TRBD1 agrees at 9 bases. The length of the CDR3 is 16 residues. CDR1 and CDR2 from the germline V gene are GTSNPN and SVGIG (reference sequence). V shed 0 bases, J shed 4 bases, and the junction held 7 bases outside the gene matches. The CDR3 loop is CAWSVEQGASYNEQFF. CDR3 DNA: TGTGCCTGGAGTGTGGAACAGGGGGCGTCTTACAATGAGCAGTTCTTC.

The genes are TRBV30 and TRBJ2-3, with 11 bases aligning to TRBD2. CDR1 is GTSNPN, CDR2 SVGIG, per germline (reference sequence). V dropped 0 bases and J dropped 6; count of bases not matched to a gene: 5. The CDR3 is made up of 15 amino acids. The CDR3 is CAWSVLAGAGDTQYF. The CDR3 bases are TGTGCCTGGAGTGTACTAGCGGGGGCCGGCGATACGCAGTATTTT.

J is TRBJ1-2 and V is TRBV6-5; D is undetermined. The length of the CDR3 is 15 residues. Germline V gene sequence: CDR1 MNHEY, CDR2 SVGAGI. Deletions cut 4 bases from V and 0 bases from J, with 12 bases between. CDR3 in amino acids: CASSFRDEANYGYTF. CDR3 bases: TGTGCCAGCAGTTTCCGGGATGAGGCTAACTATGGCTACACCTTC.

The chain uses TRBV25-1 and TRBJ1-3; D perhaps matches TRBD1 (5 bases). V shed 5 bases and J shed 8 bases, with 16 bases lying between them. This CDR3 spans 14 amino acids. Germline V gives CDR1 MGHDK, CDR2 SYGVNS. CDR3: CASSQRQHTDTIYF. Here the CDR3 DNA reads TGTGCCAGCAGTCAGCGACAGCACACCGACACCATATATTTT.

J is TRBJ2-6 and V is TRBV6-4; D is ambiguous. The V gene's germline CDR1 is MRHNA and CDR2 SNTAGT. CDR3 length equals 14 residues. V was shortened by 3 bases and J by 0 bases, with 3 bases between the two germline ends. DNA for the CDR3: TGTGCCAGCAGTGAGAGCTCTGGGGCCAACGTCCTGACTTTC. This encodes CASSESSGANVLTF.

The chain couples TRBV19 to TRBJ2-5; a weak D match, TRBD2 (7 bases). The CDR3 contains 15 residues. V dropped 2 bases and J dropped 5 bases, with 15 bases sitting between them. CDR1 and CDR2 from the germline V gene are LNHDA and SQIVND (reference sequence). CDR3 DNA sequence: TGTGCCAGTAGTATACGACGGCGGGGGCGGGAGACCCAGTACTTC. Protein: CASSIRRRGRETQYF.

J is TRBJ2-1 and V is TRBV5-1, with TRBD2 identical over 8 bases. This CDR3 has 17 residues. CDR1 is SGHRS, CDR2 YFSETQ, per germline. J gave up 2 bases and V 4 bases, and 11 bases lay outside the gene matches. The CDR3 sequence is CASSAAVGLGAYNEQFF. DNA for the CDR3: TGCGCCAGCAGCGCCGCAGTGGGACTAGGCGCCTACAATGAGCAGTTCTTC. The full variable domain, its missing parts supplied by reference TRBV5-1 and TRBJ2-1, is KAGVTQTPRYLIKTRGQQVTLSCSPISGHRSVSWYQQTPGQGLQFLFEYFSETQRNKGNFPGRFSGRQFSNSRSEMNVSTLELGDSALYLCASSAAVGLGAYNEQFFGPGTRLTVL.

The chain employs TRBV11-2 and TRBJ1-5; 7 bases line up with TRBD1. CDR3 length equals 14 residues. The germline gives CDR1 SGHAT, CDR2 FQNNGV. V shed 1 base, J shed 4 bases, and the junction held 1 base outside the gene matches. The CDR3, as DNA: TGTGCCAGCAGCTTAGGGACAGGTAATCAGCCCCAGCATTTT. Amino acid sequence: CASSLGTGNQPQHF.

The chain is built from TRBV9 and TRBJ2-3; TRBD2 is a possible D gene (6 bases). Germline V lookup: CDR1 SGDLS, CDR2 YYNGEE. The CDR3 has 16 residues. The ends were cut back, 0 bases at V and 5 bases at J, with 16 bases in the middle. CDR3 coding DNA: TGTGCCAGCAGCGTAGCTACAGAACTAGCAGGAGATACGCAGTATTTT. Translated: CASSVATELAGDTQYF.

The chain is built from TRBV19 and TRBJ2-7; D uncertain. Germline V lookup: CDR1 LNHDA, CDR2 SQIVND (reference sequence). Trimming took 2 bases from V and 0 from J, leaving 8 bases between them. This CDR3 spans 14 amino acids. The CDR3 sequence is CASSIFPFSYEQYF. As DNA, the CDR3 is TGTGCCAGTAGTATATTCCCTTTCTCCTACGAGCAGTACTTC.

The V and J genes are TRBV6-1 and TRBJ1-1; 7 bases fit TRBD1. The junction had 8 bases not matched to a gene; V was cut back by 7 bases and J by 0 bases. Per germline, CDR1 MNHNS and CDR2 SASEGT. The CDR3 contains 15 residues. The CDR3 sequence is CASMTGTAMNTEAFF. In nucleotides, the CDR3 is TGTGCCAGCATGACAGGGACAGCTATGAACACTGAAGCTTTCTTT.

This clone appeared a single time. The chain carries TRBV6-5 and TRBJ2-3; D not certain. The V gene lost 6 bases and the J gene lost 3 bases, with 16 bases spanning the gap. The CDR3 runs to 15 residues. Germline loops: CDR1 MNHEY, CDR2 SVGAGI. CDR3 region: CASSPTQSSTDTQYF. CDR3 coding DNA: TGTGCCAGCAGCCCTACCCAATCAAGTACAGATACGCAGTATTTT.

The chain couples TRBV4-2 to TRBJ1-2, with D uncertain. This CDR3 has 15 residues. Germline-derived CDR1 and CDR2 are LGHNA and YNFKEQ. V lost 4 bases to trimming and J lost 3 bases, with 15 bases between them. The CDR3 spells CASSPPFLGDYGYTF. The CDR3 bases are TGTGCCAGCAGCCCTCCGTTTCTGGGAGACTATGGCTACACCTTC.

The table lists this clone with a count of one. The chain couples TRBV15 to TRBJ1-5; D gene unclear. V gave up 0 bases and J gave up 1 base, with 10 bases separating them. Germline V gene lookup returns CDR1 LNHNV and CDR2 YYDKDF (reference sequence). This CDR3 is built from 16 residues. This chain's CDR3 is CATSRELGISNQPQHF. The CDR3, as DNA: TGTGCCACCAGCAGAGAACTGGGCATCAGCAATCAGCCCCAGCATTTT.

This clone was seen a single time. V usage is TRBV19 and J usage is TRBJ1-5, with D perhaps TRBD1 (6 bases). The CDR3 is made up of 14 amino acids. Germline lookup yields CDR1 LNHDA and CDR2 SQIVND (reference sequence). Trimming removed 5 bases from V and 6 bases from J, with 14 bases in between. CDR3 sequence: CASSGSGGTQPQHF. The CDR3 nucleotides are TGTGCCAGTAGTGGCTCGGGGGGCACTCAGCCCCAGCATTTT. Drawing the rest from reference TRBV19 and TRBJ1-5, the complete variable domain is DGGITQSPKYLFRKEGQNVTLSCEQNLNHDAMYWYRQDPGQGLRLIYYSQIVNDFQKGDIAEGYSVSREKKESFPLTVTSAQKNPTAFYLCASSGSGGTQPQHFGDGTRLSIL.

This clone was recorded a few times. V and J are TRBV6-6 and TRBJ1-5; 9 bases are shared with TRBD1. Per the germline V gene, CDR1 is MNHNY and CDR2 is SVGAGI (reference sequence). Trimming cost V 5 bases and J 5 bases; bases outside gene matches: 4. This CDR3 contains 14 residues. The CDR3 nucleotides are TGTGCCAGCAGTCACACAGGGGGCGATCAGCCCCAGCATTTT. Translating it yields CASSHTGGDQPQHF.

J is TRBJ1-3 and V is TRBV6-6; 7 bases fit TRBD1. The CDR3 runs 15 residues. Germline CDR1 and CDR2: MNHNY and SVGAGI (reference sequence). The J segment lost 0 bases and the V segment lost 6 bases, leaving 5 bases of the junction unmatched. This chain's CDR3 is CASSFQGGSGNTIYF. In DNA, the CDR3 is TGTGCCAGCAGCTTCCAGGGGGGCTCTGGAAACACCATATATTTT.